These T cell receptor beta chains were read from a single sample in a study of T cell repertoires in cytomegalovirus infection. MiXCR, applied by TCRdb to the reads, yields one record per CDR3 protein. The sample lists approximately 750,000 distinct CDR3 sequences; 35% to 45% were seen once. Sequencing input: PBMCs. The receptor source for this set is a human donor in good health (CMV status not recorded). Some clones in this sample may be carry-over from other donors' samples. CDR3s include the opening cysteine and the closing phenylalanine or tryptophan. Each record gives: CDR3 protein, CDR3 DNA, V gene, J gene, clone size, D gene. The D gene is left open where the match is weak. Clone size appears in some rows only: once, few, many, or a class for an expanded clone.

CDR3 protein: CASSLMGTGVQAFF
CDR3 DNA: TGTGCCAGCAGTTTGATGGGGACAGGGGTTCAAGCTTTCTTT
V gene: TRBV27
J gene: TRBJ1-1
clone size: NA
D gene: TRBD1

CDR3 protein: CASSLLQYEQYF
CDR3 DNA: TGTGCCAGCAGTTTATTGCAGTACGAGCAGTACTTC
V gene: TRBV28
J gene: TRBJ2-7
clone size: NA
D gene: NA

CDR3 protein: CASSLVIGTEAFF
CDR3 DNA: TGTGCCAGCAGCTTAGTGATTGGCACTGAAGCTTTCTTT
V gene: TRBV11-2
J gene: TRBJ1-1
clone size: few
D gene: NA

CDR3 protein: CSGEPGGSYNEQFF
CDR3 DNA: TGCAGCGGGGAACCAGGGGGCTCCTACAATGAGCAGTTCTTC
V gene: TRBV29-1
J gene: TRBJ2-1
clone size: NA
D gene: TRBD1

CDR3 protein: CASSPTTAEAFF
CDR3 DNA: TGTGCCAGCAGCCCGACAACTGCTGAAGCTTTCTTT
V gene: TRBV7-6
J gene: TRBJ1-1
clone size: once
D gene: NA

CDR3 protein: CASSPAGQPRADTQYF
CDR3 DNA: TGTGCCAGCAGTCCAGCGGGACAGCCGCGCGCAGATACGCAGTATTTT
V gene: TRBV12-3/TRBV12-4
J gene: TRBJ2-3
clone size: NA
D gene: NA

CDR3 protein: CASSLDRQRQETQYF
CDR3 DNA: TGCGCCAGCAGCTTGGACAGGCAGAGACAAGAGACCCAGTACTTC
V gene: TRBV5-1
J gene: TRBJ2-5
clone size: NA
D gene: NA

CDR3 protein: CASSLESRGLDNEQFF
CDR3 DNA: TGTGCCAGCAGCTTAGAATCCAGGGGGCTCGACAATGAGCAGTTCTTC
V gene: TRBV7-4
J gene: TRBJ2-1
clone size: NA
D gene: TRBD1

CDR3 protein: CATRGSGPSNQPQHF
CDR3 DNA: TGTGCCACCAGAGGGTCAGGACCTTCTAATCAGCCCCAGCATTTT
V gene: TRBV19
J gene: TRBJ1-5
clone size: few
D gene: NA

CDR3 protein: CATSRDPATNTEAFF
CDR3 DNA: TGTGCCACCAGCAGAGATCCAGCGACGAACACTGAAGCTTTCTTT
V gene: TRBV15
J gene: TRBJ1-1
clone size: few
D gene: NA

CDR3 protein: CASSSTGSDYGYTF
CDR3 DNA: TGCGCCAGCAGCTCGACAGGCAGCGACTATGGCTACACCTTC
V gene: TRBV5-1
J gene: TRBJ1-2
clone size: NA
D gene: NA

CDR3 protein: CASSATRGTGELFF
CDR3 DNA: TGTGCCAGCAGTGCCACCCGAGGAACCGGGGAGCTGTTTTTT
V gene: TRBV2
J gene: TRBJ2-2
clone size: NA
D gene: NA

CDR3 protein: CASSLVEGKNEQYF
CDR3 DNA: TGCGCCAGCAGCTTGGTGGAGGGAAAGAACGAGCAGTACTTC
V gene: TRBV5-1
J gene: TRBJ2-7
clone size: NA
D gene: NA

CDR3 protein: CASSFIPSGGTYEQYF
CDR3 DNA: TGCGCCAGCAGCTTTATCCCTAGCGGGGGAACCTACGAGCAGTACTTC
V gene: TRBV5-1
J gene: TRBJ2-7
clone size: few
D gene: TRBD2

CDR3 protein: CASSQDARVDGELFF
CDR3 DNA: TGTGCCAGCAGCCAAGATGCTCGGGTTGACGGGGAGCTGTTTTTT
V gene: TRBV4-2
J gene: TRBJ2-2
clone size: NA
D gene: NA

CDR3 protein: CGTGTLQETQYF
CDR3 DNA: TGTGGAACCGGGACGTTGCAAGAGACCCAGTACTTC
V gene: TRBV28
J gene: TRBJ2-5
clone size: NA
D gene: NA

CDR3 protein: CASSLGAPQGHYSNQPQHF
CDR3 DNA: TGTGCCAGCAGCTTAGGGGCCCCACAAGGCCATTATAGCAATCAGCCCCAGCATTTT
V gene: TRBV11-2
J gene: TRBJ1-5
clone size: NA
D gene: NA

CDR3 protein: CASSLVLGRGAYGYTF
CDR3 DNA: TGTGCCAGCAGTTTAGTTTTGGGCAGGGGAGCCTATGGCTACACCTTC
V gene: TRBV28
J gene: TRBJ1-2
clone size: NA
D gene: NA

CDR3 protein: CASSYSTGETSYEQYF
CDR3 DNA: TGTGCCAGCAGTTACTCGACCGGGGAGACCTCCTACGAGCAGTACTTC
V gene: TRBV6-5
J gene: TRBJ2-7
clone size: few
D gene: NA

CDR3 protein: CASSLAQNNQPQHF
CDR3 DNA: TGTGCCAGCAGCTTAGCCCAGAACAATCAGCCCCAGCATTTT
V gene: TRBV7-6
J gene: TRBJ1-5
clone size: few
D gene: NA

CDR3 protein: CASSARLAVRGNEQFF
CDR3 DNA: TGTGCCAGCAGCGCGCGACTAGCGGTAAGGGGCAATGAGCAGTTCTTC
V gene: TRBV7-6
J gene: TRBJ2-1
clone size: NA
D gene: TRBD2

CDR3 protein: CASSLSRTSGYNEQFF
CDR3 DNA: TGTGCCAGCAGCTTATCGAGGACTAGCGGTTACAATGAGCAGTTCTTC
V gene: TRBV11-2
J gene: TRBJ2-1
clone size: NA
D gene: TRBD2

CDR3 protein: CASSLPTSRGAVVETQYF
CDR3 DNA: TGTGCCAGCAGCCTACCTACTAGCAGGGGGGCAGTTGTAGAGACCCAGTACTTC
V gene: TRBV7-2
J gene: TRBJ2-5
clone size: once
D gene: NA

CDR3 protein: CSALDRGSGNTIYF
CDR3 DNA: TGCAGTGCCCTTGACAGGGGCTCTGGAAACACCATATATTTT
V gene: TRBV20-1
J gene: TRBJ1-3
clone size: few
D gene: TRBD1

CDR3 protein: CASSLSGSHNEQFF
CDR3 DNA: TGTGCCAGCAGCTTATCCGGATCACACAATGAGCAGTTCTTC
V gene: TRBV11-2
J gene: TRBJ2-1
clone size: many
D gene: NA

CDR3 protein: CASSFREWTRQNEQFF
CDR3 DNA: TGTGCCAGCAGCTTTAGGGAATGGACTAGGCAGAATGAGCAGTTCTTC
V gene: TRBV7-2
J gene: TRBJ2-1
clone size: many
D gene: TRBD2

CDR3 protein: CASSLLAGREDTEAFF
CDR3 DNA: TGTGCCAGCAGCTTACTGGCAGGGAGAGAAGACACTGAAGCTTTCTTT
V gene: TRBV7-6
J gene: TRBJ1-1
clone size: NA
D gene: NA

CDR3 protein: CASSRTPSGNSYEQYF
CDR3 DNA: TGTGCCAGCAGCCGTACCCCTAGCGGAAACTCCTACGAGCAGTACTTC
V gene: TRBV4-2
J gene: TRBJ2-7
clone size: NA
D gene: TRBD2

CDR3 protein: CASSIGSGIGETQYF
CDR3 DNA: TGTGCCAGTAGTATCGGGAGCGGGATCGGTGAGACCCAGTACTTC
V gene: TRBV19
J gene: TRBJ2-5
clone size: NA
D gene: TRBD2

CDR3 protein: CASSYATKSKSGAFF
CDR3 DNA: TGTGCCAGCAGTTACGCGACTAAATCGAAATCCGGAGCTTTCTTT
V gene: TRBV6-5
J gene: TRBJ1-1
clone size: NA
D gene: NA

CDR3 protein: CASSGTDTGELFF
CDR3 DNA: TGTGCCAGCAGCGGCACAGATACCGGGGAGCTGTTTTTT
V gene: TRBV11-3
J gene: TRBJ2-2
clone size: NA
D gene: NA

CDR3 protein: CSAGSGRPSYNEQFF
CDR3 DNA: TGCAGTGCTGGATCGGGGCGTCCATCCTACAATGAGCAGTTCTTC
V gene: TRBV20-1
J gene: TRBJ2-1
clone size: NA
D gene: NA

CDR3 protein: CASSLQGARNEQYF
CDR3 DNA: TGTGCCAGCAGCTTACAGGGGGCTAGGAACGAGCAGTACTTC
V gene: TRBV7-2
J gene: TRBJ2-7
clone size: few
D gene: TRBD1

CDR3 protein: CASSVGPRGIGEKMFF
CDR3 DNA: TGTGCCAGCAGCGTGGGCCCGAGGGGGATCGGGGAAAAAATGTTTTTT
V gene: TRBV28
J gene: TRBJ1-4
clone size: NA
D gene: NA

CDR3 protein: CASRGRQGRDTQYF
CDR3 DNA: TGTGCCAGCAGAGGAAGACAGGGAAGAGATACGCAGTATTTT
V gene: TRBV28
J gene: TRBJ2-3
clone size: few
D gene: TRBD1

CDR3 protein: CASSASSVTGFYEQYF
CDR3 DNA: TGTGCCAGCAGCGCCAGTTCGGTAACGGGGTTCTACGAGCAGTACTTC
V gene: TRBV4-2
J gene: TRBJ2-7
clone size: few
D gene: NA

CDR3 protein: CATEDGTTNTGELFF
CDR3 DNA: TGTGCCACAGAAGACGGGACTACGAACACCGGGGAGCTGTTTTTT
V gene: TRBV7-9
J gene: TRBJ2-2
clone size: NA
D gene: TRBD2

CDR3 protein: CASSLYGTGTYEQYF
CDR3 DNA: TGTGCCAGCAGTTTATATGGGACAGGGACCTACGAGCAGTACTTC
V gene: TRBV28
J gene: TRBJ2-7
clone size: NA
D gene: TRBD1

CDR3 protein: CATSDFQEGTSNQPQHF
CDR3 DNA: TGTGCCACCAGTGATTTCCAGGAGGGTACTAGCAATCAGCCCCAGCATTTT
V gene: TRBV24-1
J gene: TRBJ1-5
clone size: NA
D gene: NA

CDR3 protein: CASSRGRGSPLHF
CDR3 DNA: TGTGCCAGCAGTCGTGGACGTGGTTCACCCCTCCACTTT
V gene: TRBV27
J gene: TRBJ1-6
clone size: few
D gene: NA

CDR3 protein: CASSPITGWGSYEQYF
CDR3 DNA: TGCGCCAGCAGCCCGATTACGGGCTGGGGCTCCTACGAGCAGTACTTC
V gene: TRBV5-1
J gene: TRBJ2-7
clone size: NA
D gene: NA

CDR3 protein: CASNIQTNTEAFF
CDR3 DNA: TGTGCCAGCAATATACAGACCAACACTGAAGCTTTCTTT
V gene: TRBV6-1
J gene: TRBJ1-1
clone size: few
D gene: NA

CDR3 protein: CASRGTGGAAGELFF
CDR3 DNA: TGTGCCAGCAGGGGGACAGGGGGAGCCGCCGGGGAGCTGTTTTTT
V gene: TRBV9
J gene: TRBJ2-2
clone size: NA
D gene: TRBD1

CDR3 protein: CASSLYGTRSSYNEQFF
CDR3 DNA: TGTGCCAGCAGTTTATATGGTACAAGGAGCTCCTACAATGAGCAGTTCTTC
V gene: TRBV27
J gene: TRBJ2-1
clone size: many
D gene: NA

CDR3 protein: CAIKGTGYYNEQFF
CDR3 DNA: TGTGCCATCAAGGGGACGGGGTATTACAATGAGCAGTTCTTC
V gene: TRBV6-1
J gene: TRBJ2-1
clone size: NA
D gene: NA

CDR3 protein: CSVVTGTGGLETQYF
CDR3 DNA: TGCAGCGTAGTGACCGGGACAGGGGGCCTGGAGACCCAGTACTTC
V gene: TRBV29-1
J gene: TRBJ2-5
clone size: NA
D gene: TRBD1

CDR3 protein: CASRLDRLNTEAFF
CDR3 DNA: TGTGCCAGTAGACTGGACAGGCTGAACACTGAAGCTTTCTTT
V gene: TRBV19
J gene: TRBJ1-1
clone size: few
D gene: TRBD1

CDR3 protein: CASSEYGTGSKNEQFF
CDR3 DNA: TGTGCCAGCAGTGAATATGGGACAGGGTCGAAGAATGAGCAGTTCTTC
V gene: TRBV25-1
J gene: TRBJ2-1
clone size: once
D gene: TRBD1

CDR3 protein: CASSSLPGRNTEAFF
CDR3 DNA: TGTGCCAGCAGTTCCCTCCCCGGGAGGAACACTGAAGCTTTCTTT
V gene: TRBV27
J gene: TRBJ1-1
clone size: NA
D gene: NA

CDR3 protein: CASSSDRRPEAFF
CDR3 DNA: TGCGCCAGCAGCTCGGACAGGAGACCCGAAGCTTTCTTT
V gene: TRBV5-1
J gene: TRBJ1-1
clone size: NA
D gene: TRBD1

CDR3 protein: CASSPRQAEQPQHF
CDR3 DNA: TGTGCCAGCAGCCCAAGACAGGCTGAACAGCCCCAGCATTTT
V gene: TRBV7-2
J gene: TRBJ1-5
clone size: few
D gene: NA

CDR3 protein: CASSDSDGSADTQYF
CDR3 DNA: TGTGCCAGCAGTGACTCAGACGGGAGCGCAGATACGCAGTATTTT
V gene: TRBV6-4
J gene: TRBJ2-3
clone size: few
D gene: NA

CDR3 protein: CASSEGASGRVTGELFF
CDR3 DNA: TGTGCCAGCAGCGAGGGGGCTAGCGGGAGGGTTACCGGGGAGCTGTTTTTT
V gene: TRBV9
J gene: TRBJ2-2
clone size: few
D gene: TRBD2

CDR3 protein: CAWSVNRGFTEAFF
CDR3 DNA: TGTGCCTGGAGTGTAAACAGGGGATTCACTGAAGCTTTCTTT
V gene: TRBV30
J gene: TRBJ1-1
clone size: NA
D gene: TRBD1

CDR3 protein: CASSRDRDYSNTGELFF
CDR3 DNA: TGTGCCAGCAGTCGCGACCGGGACTACTCGAACACCGGGGAGCTGTTTTTT
V gene: TRBV28
J gene: TRBJ2-2
clone size: NA
D gene: TRBD2

CDR3 protein: CASALSGGLYNEQFF
CDR3 DNA: TGTGCTAGTGCCCTCTCTGGCGGGCTCTACAATGAGCAGTTCTTC
V gene: TRBV12-5
J gene: TRBJ2-1
clone size: NA
D gene: NA

CDR3 protein: CASSLEEPQHF
CDR3 DNA: TGTGCCAGCAGTTTGGAAGAGCCCCAGCATTTT
V gene: TRBV2
J gene: TRBJ1-5
clone size: few
D gene: NA